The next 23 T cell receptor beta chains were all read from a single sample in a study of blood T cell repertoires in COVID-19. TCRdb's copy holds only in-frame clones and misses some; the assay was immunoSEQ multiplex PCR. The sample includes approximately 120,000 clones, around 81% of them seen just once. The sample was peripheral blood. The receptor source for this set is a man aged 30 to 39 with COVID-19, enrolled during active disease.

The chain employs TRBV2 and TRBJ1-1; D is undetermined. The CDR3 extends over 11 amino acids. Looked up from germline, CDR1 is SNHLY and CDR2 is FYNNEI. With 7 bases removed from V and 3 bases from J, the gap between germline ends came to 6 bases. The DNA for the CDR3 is TGTGCCAGCATGTATGACACTGAAGCTTTCTTT. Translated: CASMYDTEAFF. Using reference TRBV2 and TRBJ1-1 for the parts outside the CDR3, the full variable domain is EPEVTQTPSHQVTQMGQEVILRCVPISNHLYFYWYRQILGQKVEFLVSFYNNEISEKSEIFDDQFSVERPDGSNFTLKIRSTKLEDSAMYFCASMYDTEAFFGQGTRLTVV.

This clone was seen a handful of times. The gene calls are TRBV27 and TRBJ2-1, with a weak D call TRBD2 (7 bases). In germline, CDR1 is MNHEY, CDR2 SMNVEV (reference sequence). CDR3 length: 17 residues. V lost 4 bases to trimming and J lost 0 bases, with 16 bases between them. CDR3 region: CASSSPRGGSSYNEQFF. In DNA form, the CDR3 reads TGTGCCAGCAGTTCCCCCAGGGGCGGGAGCTCCTACAATGAGCAGTTCTTC.

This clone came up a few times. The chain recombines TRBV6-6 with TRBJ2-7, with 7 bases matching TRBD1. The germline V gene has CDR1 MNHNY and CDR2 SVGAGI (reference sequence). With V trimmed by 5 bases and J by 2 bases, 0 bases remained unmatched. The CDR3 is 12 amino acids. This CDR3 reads CASSGTAYEQYF. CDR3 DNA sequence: TGTGCCAGCAGTGGGACAGCCTACGAGCAGTACTTC.

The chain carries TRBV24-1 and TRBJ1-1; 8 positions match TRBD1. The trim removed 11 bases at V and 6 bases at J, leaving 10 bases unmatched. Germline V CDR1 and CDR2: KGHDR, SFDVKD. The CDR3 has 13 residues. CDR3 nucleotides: TGTGCCAGCATCAACAGGGGGTGGTCTGAAGCTTTCTTT. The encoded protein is CASINRGWSEAFF.

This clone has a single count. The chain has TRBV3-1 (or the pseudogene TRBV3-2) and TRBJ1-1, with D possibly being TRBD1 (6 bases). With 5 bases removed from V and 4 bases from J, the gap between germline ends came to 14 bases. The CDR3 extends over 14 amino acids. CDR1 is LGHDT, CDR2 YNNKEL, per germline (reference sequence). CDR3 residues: CASSFMGGGTEAFF. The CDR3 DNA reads TGTGCCAGCAGCTTCATGGGAGGGGGCACTGAAGCTTTCTTT.

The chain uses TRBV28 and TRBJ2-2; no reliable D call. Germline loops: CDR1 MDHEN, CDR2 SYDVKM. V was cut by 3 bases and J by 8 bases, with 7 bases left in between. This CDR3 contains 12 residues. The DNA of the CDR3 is TGTGCCAGCAGTTTGAATCAGGGGGAGCTGTTTTTT. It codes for CASSLNQGELFF.

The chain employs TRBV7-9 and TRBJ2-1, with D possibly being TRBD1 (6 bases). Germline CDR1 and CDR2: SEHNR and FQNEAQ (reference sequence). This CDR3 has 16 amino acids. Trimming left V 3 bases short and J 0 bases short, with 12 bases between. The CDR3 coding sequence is TGTGCCAGCAGCTTTTTCCCGGACAGCTCCTACAATGAGCAGTTCTTC. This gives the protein CASSFFPDSSYNEQFF. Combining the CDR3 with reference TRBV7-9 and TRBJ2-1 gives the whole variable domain DTGVSQNPRHKITKRGQNVTFRCDPISEHNRLYWYRQTLGQGPEFLTYFQNEAQLEKSRLLSDRFSAERPKGSFSTLEIQRTEQGDSAMYLCASSFFPDSSYNEQFFGPGTRLTVL.

CDR3 protein: CASGLDAGDQPQHF. For the CDR3, the DNA is TGTGCTAGTGGTTTGGATGCAGGGGACCAGCCCCAGCATTTT. The chain links TRBV12-5 to TRBJ1-5; D may be TRBD1 (6 bases). Germline CDR1 and CDR2: LGHNT and FRNRAP. Trimming shortened V by 1 base and J by 7 bases, and 11 bases separated the two germline ends. The length of the CDR3 is 14 residues.

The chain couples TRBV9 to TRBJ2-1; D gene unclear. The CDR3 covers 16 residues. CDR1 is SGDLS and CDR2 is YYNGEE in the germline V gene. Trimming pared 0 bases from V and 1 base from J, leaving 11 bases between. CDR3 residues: CASSVGGGLSYNEQFF. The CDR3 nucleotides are TGTGCCAGCAGCGTAGGTGGCGGCCTTTCCTACAATGAGCAGTTCTTC.

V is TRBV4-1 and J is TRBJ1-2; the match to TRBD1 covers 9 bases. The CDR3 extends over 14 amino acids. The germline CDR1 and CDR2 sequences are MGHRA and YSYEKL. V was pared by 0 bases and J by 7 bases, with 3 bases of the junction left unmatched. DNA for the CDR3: TGCGCCAGCAGCCAAGATCGGACAGGGGTTGGCTACACCTTC. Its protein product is CASSQDRTGVGYTF.

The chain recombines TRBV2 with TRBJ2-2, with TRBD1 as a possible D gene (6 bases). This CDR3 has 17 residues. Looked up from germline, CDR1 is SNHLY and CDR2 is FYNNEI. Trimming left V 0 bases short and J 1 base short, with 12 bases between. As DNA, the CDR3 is TGTGCCAGCAGTGAAGCTGGCTGGACAGTGAACACCGGGGAGCTGTTTTTT. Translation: CASSEAGWTVNTGELFF.

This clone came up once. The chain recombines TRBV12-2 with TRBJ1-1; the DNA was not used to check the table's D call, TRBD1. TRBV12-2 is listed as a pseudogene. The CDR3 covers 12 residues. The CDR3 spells CASRLAGQEAFF. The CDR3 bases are TGTGCAAGTCGCTTAGCCGGACAGGAGGCTTTCTTT.

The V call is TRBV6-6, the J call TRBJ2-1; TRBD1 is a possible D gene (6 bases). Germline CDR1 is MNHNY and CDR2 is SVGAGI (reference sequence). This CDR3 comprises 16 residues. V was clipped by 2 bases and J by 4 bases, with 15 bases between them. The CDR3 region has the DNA TGTGCCAGCAGTTACCATGGACAGCCAGGATACAATGAGCAGTTCTTC. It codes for CASSYHGQPGYNEQFF.

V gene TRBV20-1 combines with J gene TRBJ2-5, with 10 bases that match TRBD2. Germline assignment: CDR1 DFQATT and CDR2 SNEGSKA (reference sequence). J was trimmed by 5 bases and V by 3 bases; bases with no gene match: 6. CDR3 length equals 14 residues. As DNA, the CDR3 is TGCAGTGCTAGTAAGCGGGGGGGCCTTGAGACCCAGTACTTC. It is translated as CSASKRGGLETQYF.

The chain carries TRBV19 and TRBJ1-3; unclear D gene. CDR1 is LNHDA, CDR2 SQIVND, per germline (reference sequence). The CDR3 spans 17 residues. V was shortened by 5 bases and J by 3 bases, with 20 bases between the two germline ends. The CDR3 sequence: CASSVYSTWALGNTIYF. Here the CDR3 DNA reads TGTGCCAGTAGTGTGTACTCGACATGGGCCCTTGGAAACACCATATATTTT.

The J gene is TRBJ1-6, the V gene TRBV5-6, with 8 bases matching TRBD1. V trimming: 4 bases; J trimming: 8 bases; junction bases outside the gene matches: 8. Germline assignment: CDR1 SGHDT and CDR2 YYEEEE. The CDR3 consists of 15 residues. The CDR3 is CASSGMTGVDSPLHF. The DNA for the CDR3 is TGTGCCAGCAGCGGGATGACAGGGGTGGATTCACCCCTCCACTTT.

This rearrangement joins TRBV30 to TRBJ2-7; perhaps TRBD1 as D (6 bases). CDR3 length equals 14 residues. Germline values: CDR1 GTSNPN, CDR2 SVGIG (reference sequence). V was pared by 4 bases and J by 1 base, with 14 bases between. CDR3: CAWNPGRGSYEQYF. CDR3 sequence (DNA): TGTGCCTGGAACCCTGGTAGGGGGTCCTACGAGCAGTACTTC.

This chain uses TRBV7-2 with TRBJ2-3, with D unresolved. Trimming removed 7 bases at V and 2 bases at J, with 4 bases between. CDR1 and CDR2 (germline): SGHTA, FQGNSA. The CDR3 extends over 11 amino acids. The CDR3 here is CASTLTDTQYF. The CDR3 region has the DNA TGTGCCAGCACCCTCACAGATACGCAGTATTTT. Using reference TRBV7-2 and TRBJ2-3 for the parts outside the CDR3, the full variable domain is GAGVSQSPSNKVTEKGKDVELRCDPISGHTALYWYRQSLGQGLEFLIYFQGNSAPDKSGLPSDRFSAERTGGSVSTLTIQRTQQEDSAVYLCASTLTDTQYFGPGTRLTVL.

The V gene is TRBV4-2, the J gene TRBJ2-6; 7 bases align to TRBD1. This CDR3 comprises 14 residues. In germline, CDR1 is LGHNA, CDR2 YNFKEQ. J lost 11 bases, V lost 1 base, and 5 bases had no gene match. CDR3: CASSQGDRDDVLTF. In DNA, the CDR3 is TGTGCCAGCAGCCAAGGAGACAGGGACGACGTCCTGACTTTC.

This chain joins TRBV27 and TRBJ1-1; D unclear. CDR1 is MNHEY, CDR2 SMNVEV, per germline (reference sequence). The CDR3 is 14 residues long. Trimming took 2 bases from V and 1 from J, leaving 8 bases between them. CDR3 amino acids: CASSLNRQNTEAFF. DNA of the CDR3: TGTGCCAGCAGTTTAAACAGACAGAACACTGAAGCTTTCTTT.

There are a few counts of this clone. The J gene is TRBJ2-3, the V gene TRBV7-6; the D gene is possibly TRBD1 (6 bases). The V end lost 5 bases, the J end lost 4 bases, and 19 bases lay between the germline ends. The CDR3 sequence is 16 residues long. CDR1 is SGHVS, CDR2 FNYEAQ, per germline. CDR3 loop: CASSVLWGPYSDTQYF. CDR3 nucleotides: TGTGCCAGCAGCGTGTTGTGGGGGCCCTACTCAGATACGCAGTATTTT.

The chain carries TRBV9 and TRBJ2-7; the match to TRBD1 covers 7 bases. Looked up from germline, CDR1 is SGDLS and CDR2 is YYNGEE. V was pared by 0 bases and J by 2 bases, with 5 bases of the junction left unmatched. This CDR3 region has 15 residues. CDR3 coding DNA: TGTGCCAGCAGCGTAGCTCCTGGACAGGCCTACGAGCAGTACTTC. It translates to CASSVAPGQAYEQYF.

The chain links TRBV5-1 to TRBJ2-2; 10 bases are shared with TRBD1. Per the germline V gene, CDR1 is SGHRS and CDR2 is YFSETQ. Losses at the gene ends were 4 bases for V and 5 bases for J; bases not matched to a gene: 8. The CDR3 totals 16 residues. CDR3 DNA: TGCGCCAGCAGCCGTACGACAGGGGGCTTTACCGGGGAGCTGTTTTTT. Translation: CASSRTTGGFTGELFF. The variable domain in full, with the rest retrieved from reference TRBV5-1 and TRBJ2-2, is KAGVTQTPRYLIKTRGQQVTLSCSPISGHRSVSWYQQTPGQGLQFLFEYFSETQRNKGNFPGRFSGRQFSNSRSEMNVSTLELGDSALYLCASSRTTGGFTGELFFGEGSRLTVL.